The clone carrying this TCR beta chain was found a few times. Its antigen is not known. The CDR3 has 15 residues. V was pared by 1 base and J by 0 bases, with 10 bases between. Germline CDR1 reads LGHNA; CDR2 reads YNFKEQ. Here immunoSEQ multiplex PCR was the method, and the copy in TCRdb shows in-frame clones only, minus some. Of several thousand clones in the sample, almost 65% were seen once. This record belongs to a study of early stage breast cancer tumors. Study results and limitations: Compared with adjacent normal breast, tumors showed roughly 2.5-fold denser, more clonal T cells. Chain pairing and CD4, CD8 or FOXP3 expression were not captured. Commonly generated sequences made up most enriched TCRB sequences shared between patients.

What was sequenced was breast tumor tissue. This clonotype was sampled from a person between 50 and 60 years old with breast cancer. The chain has TRBV4-2 and TRBJ2-7, with D maybe TRBD1 (5 bases). This CDR3 is CASSQGLTDSYEQYF. CDR3 nucleotides: TGTGCCAGCAGCCAAGGTCTGACAGACTCCTACGAGCAGTACTTC.